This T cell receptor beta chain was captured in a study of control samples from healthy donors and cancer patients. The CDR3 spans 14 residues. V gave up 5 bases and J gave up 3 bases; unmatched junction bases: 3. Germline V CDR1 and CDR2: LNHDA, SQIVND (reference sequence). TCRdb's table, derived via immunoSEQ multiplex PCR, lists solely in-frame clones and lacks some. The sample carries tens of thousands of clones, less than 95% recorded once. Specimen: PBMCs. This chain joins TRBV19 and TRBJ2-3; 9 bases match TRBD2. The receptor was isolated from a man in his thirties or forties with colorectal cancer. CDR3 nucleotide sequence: TGTGCCAGTAGTCTAGCGGGGTCGACAGATACGCAGTATTTT. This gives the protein CASSLAGSTDTQYF.